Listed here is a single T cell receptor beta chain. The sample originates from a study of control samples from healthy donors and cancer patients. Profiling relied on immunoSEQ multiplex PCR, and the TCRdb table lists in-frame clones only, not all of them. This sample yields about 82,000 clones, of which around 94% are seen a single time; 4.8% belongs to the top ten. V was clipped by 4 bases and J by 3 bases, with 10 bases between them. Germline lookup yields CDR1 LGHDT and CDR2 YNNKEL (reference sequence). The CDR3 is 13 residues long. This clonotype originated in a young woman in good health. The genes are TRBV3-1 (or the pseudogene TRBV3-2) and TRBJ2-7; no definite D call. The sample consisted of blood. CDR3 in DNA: TGTGCCAGCAGCCTAAAACTACGCTACGAGCAGTACTTC. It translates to CASSLKLRYEQYF.